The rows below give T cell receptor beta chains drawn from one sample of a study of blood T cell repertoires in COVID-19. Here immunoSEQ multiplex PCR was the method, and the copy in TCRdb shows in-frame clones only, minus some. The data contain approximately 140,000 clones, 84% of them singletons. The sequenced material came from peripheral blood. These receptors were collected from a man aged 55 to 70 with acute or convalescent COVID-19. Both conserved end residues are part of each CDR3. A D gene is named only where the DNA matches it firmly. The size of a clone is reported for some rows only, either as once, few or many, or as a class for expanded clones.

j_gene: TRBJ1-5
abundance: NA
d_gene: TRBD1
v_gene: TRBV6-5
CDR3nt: TGTGCCAGCAGTTACAGGGCAGGGGGCCAGCCCCAGCATTTT
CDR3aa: CASSYRAGGQPQHF

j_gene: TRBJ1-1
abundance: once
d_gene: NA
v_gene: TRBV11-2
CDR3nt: TGTGCCAGCAGCTTAGGGACAGCCAACACTGAAGCTTTCTTT
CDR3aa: CASSLGTANTEAFF

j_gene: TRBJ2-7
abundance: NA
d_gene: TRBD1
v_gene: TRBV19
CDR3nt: TGTGCCACTGAGGACAGGGTCTCCTACGAGCAGTACTTC
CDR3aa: CATEDRVSYEQYF

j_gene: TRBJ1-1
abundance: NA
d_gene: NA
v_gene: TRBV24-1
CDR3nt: TGTGCCACCAGTGATTTGCCTTTCTCCGAAGCTTTCTTT
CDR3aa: CATSDLPFSEAFF

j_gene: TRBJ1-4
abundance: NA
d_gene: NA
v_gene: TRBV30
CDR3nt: TGTGCCTGGAGCGAACCAGACAAACCGTTTAATGAAAGACTGTTTTTT
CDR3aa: CAWSEPDKPFNERLFF

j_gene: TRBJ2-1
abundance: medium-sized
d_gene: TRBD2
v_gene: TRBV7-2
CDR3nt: TGTGCCAGCAGCCCCTCCGGGACTAGAGGGGAGCAGTTCTTC
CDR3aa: CASSPSGTRGEQFF

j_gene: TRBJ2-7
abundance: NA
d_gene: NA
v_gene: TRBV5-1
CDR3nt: TGCGCCAGCAGCATCGAGGTCTACTACGAGCAGTACTTC
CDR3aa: CASSIEVYYEQYF

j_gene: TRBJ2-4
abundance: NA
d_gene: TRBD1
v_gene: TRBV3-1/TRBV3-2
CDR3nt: TGTGCCAGCAGCCGACCACAGGGGTTAGGCATTCAGTACTTC
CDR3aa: CASSRPQGLGIQYF

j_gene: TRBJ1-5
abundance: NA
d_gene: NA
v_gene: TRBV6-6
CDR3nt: TGTGCCAGCAGTTCCGGGATTAATCAGCCCCAGCATTTT
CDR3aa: CASSSGINQPQHF

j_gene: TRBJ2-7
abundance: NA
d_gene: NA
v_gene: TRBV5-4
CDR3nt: TGTGCCAGCAGCCTGACGGGGGAGTCCGAGCAGTACTTC
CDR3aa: CASSLTGESEQYF

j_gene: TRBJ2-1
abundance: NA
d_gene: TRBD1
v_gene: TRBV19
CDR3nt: TGTGCCAGCCGGACAGACAGGGGATCCTACAATGAGCAGTTCTTC
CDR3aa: CASRTDRGSYNEQFF

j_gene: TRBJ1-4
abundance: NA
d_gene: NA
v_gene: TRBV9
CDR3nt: TGTGCCAGCAGCGTAGGTCCAGGGGAGAATGAAAAACTGTTTTTT
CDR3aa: CASSVGPGENEKLFF

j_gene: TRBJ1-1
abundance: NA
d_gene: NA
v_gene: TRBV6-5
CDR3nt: TGTGCCAGCAGTTACGTTACAGGGAACACTGAAGCTTTCTTT
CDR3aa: CASSYVTGNTEAFF

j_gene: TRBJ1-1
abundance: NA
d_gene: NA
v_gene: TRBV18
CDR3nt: TGTGCCAGCTGGACACGCGGGGGAGAAAACACTGAAGCTTTCTTT
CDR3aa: CASWTRGGENTEAFF

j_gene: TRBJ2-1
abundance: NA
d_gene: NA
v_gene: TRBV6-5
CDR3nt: TGTGCCAGCACAAGGACGGGAGTAAACGCCAATGAGCAGTTCTTC
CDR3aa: CASTRTGVNANEQFF

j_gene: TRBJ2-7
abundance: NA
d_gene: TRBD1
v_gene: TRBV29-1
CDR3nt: TGCAGCGCGACAGGGGTAGGGGAGCAGTACTTC
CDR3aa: CSATGVGEQYF

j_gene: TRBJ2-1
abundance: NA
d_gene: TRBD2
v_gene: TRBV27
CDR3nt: TGTGCCAGCAGTTCTTTACTAGCGGGAGGGCCGAATGAGCAGTTCTTC
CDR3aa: CASSSLLAGGPNEQFF

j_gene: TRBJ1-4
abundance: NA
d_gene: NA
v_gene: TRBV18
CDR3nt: TGTGCCAGCTCTCTCCGGGTTAATGAAAAACTGTTTTTT
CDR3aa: CASSLRVNEKLFF

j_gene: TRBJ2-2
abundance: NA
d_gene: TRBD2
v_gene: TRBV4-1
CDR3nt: TGCGCCAGCAGCCAAGTCTCAGGACTAGCGGGCACCGGGGAGCTGTTTTTT
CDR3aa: CASSQVSGLAGTGELFF

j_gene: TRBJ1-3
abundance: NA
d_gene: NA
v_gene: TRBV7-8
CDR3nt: TGTGCCAGCAGCTTAGACAGGGCGAGCTCTGGAAACACCATATATTTT
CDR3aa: CASSLDRASSGNTIYF

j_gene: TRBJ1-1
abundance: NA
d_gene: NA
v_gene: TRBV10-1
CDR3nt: TGCGCCAGCAGTGAGTCCCCAGGGAATACTGAAGCTTTCTTT
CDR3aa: CASSESPGNTEAFF

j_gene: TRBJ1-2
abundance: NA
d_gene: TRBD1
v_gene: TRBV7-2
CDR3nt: TGTGCCAGCAGGGACAGGGGATCCTATGGCTACACCTTC
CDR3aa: CASRDRGSYGYTF

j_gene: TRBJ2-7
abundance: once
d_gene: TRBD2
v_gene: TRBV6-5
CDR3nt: TGTGCCAGCAGGGGACTAGCGGGACCCTACGAGCAGTACTTC
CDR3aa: CASRGLAGPYEQYF

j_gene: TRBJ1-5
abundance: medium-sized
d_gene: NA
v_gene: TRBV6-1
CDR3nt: TGTGCCAGCAGTGAAGCGGGGCATAGCAATCAGCCCCAGCATTTT
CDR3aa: CASSEAGHSNQPQHF

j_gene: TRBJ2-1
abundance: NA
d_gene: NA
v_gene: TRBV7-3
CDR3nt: TGTGCCAGCAGCTTACGACAGTCTTATAATGAGCAGTTCTTC
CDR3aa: CASSLRQSYNEQFF

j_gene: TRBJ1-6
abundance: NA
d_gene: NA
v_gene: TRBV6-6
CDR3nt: TGTGCCAGCAGTTACGAGGGCCAAACATCACCCCTCCACTTT
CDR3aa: CASSYEGQTSPLHF